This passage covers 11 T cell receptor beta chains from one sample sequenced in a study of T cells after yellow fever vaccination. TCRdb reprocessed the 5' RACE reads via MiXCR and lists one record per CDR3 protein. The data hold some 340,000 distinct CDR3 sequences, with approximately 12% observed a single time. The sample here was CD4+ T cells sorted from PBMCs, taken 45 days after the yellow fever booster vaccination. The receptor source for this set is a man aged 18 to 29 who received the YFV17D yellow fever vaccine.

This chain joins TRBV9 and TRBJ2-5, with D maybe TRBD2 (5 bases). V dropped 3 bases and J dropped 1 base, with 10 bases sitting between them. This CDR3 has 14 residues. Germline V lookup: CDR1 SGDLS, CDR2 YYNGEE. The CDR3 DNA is TGTGCCAGCAGCGATCGGACTGGCCAAGAGACCCAGTACTTC. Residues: CASSDRTGQETQYF.

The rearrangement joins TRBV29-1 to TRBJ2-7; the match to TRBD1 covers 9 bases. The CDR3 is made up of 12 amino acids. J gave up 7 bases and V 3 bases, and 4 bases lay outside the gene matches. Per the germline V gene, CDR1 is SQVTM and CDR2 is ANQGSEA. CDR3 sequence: CSVETTGGEQYV. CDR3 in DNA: TGCAGCGTTGAGACGACAGGGGGTGAGCAGTACGTC.

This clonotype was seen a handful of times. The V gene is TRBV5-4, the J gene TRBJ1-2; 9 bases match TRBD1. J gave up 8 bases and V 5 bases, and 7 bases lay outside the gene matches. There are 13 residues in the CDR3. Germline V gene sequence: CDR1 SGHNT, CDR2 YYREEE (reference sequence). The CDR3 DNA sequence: TGTGCCAGCAGGCCACAGGGGGCGCGCGGCTACACCTTC. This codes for CASRPQGARGYTF.

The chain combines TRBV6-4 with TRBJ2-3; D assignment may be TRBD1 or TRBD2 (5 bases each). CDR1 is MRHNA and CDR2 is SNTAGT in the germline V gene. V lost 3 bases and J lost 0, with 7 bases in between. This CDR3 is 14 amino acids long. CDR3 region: CASSEGVSTDTQYF. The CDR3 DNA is TGTGCCAGCAGTGAGGGGGTCAGCACAGATACGCAGTATTTT.

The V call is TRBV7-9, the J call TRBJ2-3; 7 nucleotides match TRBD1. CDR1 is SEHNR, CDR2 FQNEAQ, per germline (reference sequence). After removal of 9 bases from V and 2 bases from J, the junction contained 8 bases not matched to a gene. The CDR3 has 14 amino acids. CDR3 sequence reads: CARGSTGNTDTQYF. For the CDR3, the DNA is TGTGCCAGGGGGTCGACAGGGAACACAGATACGCAGTATTTT.

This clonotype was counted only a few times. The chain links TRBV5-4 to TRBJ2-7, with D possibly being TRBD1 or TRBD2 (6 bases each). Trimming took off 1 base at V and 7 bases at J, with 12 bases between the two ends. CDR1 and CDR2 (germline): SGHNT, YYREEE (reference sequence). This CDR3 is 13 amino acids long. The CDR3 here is CASSLWGAGEQYF. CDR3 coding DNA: TGTGCCAGCAGCTTGTGGGGGGCGGGTGAGCAGTACTTC.

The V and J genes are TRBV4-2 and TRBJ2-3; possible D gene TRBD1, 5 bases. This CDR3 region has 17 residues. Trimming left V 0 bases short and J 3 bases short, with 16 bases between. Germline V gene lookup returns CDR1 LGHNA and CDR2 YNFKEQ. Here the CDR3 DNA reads TGTGCCAGCAGCCAAGAGTCCCGGGTCAGGGCGACAGATACGCAGTATTTT. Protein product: CASSQESRVRATDTQYF.

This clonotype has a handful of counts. CDR3 sequence reads: CASSSRTSGANVLTF. The CDR3 bases are TGTGCCAGCAGTTCGAGGACCTCTGGGGCCAACGTCCTGACTTTC. The rearrangement links TRBV12-3 or TRBV12-4 to TRBJ2-6; D gene uncertain. The V gene lost 4 bases and the J gene lost 0 bases, with 7 bases spanning the gap. The CDR3 has 15 residues.

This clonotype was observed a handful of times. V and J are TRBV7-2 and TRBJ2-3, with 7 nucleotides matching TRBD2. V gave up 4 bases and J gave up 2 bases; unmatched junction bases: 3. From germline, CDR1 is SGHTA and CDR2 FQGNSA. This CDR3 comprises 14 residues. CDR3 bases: TGTGCCAGCAGCTGGGACTACTTCACAGATACGCAGTATTTT. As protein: CASSWDYFTDTQYF.

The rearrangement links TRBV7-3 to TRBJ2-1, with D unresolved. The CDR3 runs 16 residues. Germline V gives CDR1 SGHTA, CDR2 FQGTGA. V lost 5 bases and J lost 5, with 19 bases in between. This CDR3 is CASSLQTGVQNNEQFF. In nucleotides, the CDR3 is TGTGCCAGCAGCCTCCAGACTGGAGTACAGAACAATGAGCAGTTCTTC.

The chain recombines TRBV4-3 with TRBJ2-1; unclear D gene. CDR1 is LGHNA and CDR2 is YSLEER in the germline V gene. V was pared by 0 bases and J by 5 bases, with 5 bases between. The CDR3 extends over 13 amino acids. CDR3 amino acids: CASSQEAHNEQFF. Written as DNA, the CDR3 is TGCGCCAGCAGCCAAGAGGCGCACAATGAGCAGTTCTTC.